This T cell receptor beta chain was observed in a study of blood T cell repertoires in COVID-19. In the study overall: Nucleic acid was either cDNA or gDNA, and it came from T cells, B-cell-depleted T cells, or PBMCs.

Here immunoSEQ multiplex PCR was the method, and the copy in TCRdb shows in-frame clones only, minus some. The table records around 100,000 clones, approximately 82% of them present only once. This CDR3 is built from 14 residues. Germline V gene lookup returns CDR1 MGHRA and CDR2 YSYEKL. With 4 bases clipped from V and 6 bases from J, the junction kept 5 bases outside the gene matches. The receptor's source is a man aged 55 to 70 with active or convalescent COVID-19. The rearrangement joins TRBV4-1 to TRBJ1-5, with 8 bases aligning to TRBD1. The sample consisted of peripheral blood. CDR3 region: CASSPGQGGQPQHF. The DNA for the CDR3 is TGCGCCAGCAGCCCCGGACAGGGAGGTCAGCCCCAGCATTTT.